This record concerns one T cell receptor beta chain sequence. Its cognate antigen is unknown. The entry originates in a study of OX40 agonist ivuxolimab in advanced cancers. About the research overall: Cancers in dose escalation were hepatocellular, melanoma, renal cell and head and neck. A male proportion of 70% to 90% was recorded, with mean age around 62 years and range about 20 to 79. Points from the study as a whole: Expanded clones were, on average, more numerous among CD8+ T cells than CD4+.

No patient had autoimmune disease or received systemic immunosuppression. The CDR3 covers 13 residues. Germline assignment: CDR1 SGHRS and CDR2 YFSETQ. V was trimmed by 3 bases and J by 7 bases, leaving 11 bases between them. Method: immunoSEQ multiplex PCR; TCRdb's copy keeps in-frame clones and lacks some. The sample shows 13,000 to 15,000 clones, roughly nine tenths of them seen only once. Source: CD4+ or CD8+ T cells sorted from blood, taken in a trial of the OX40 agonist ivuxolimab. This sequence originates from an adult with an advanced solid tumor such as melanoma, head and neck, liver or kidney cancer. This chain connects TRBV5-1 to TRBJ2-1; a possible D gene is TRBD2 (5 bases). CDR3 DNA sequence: TGCGCCAGCAGCTGGGGAGATCCTAATGAGCAGTTCTTC. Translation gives CASSWGDPNEQFF.